What follows is one T cell receptor beta chain and its context. Profiled with immunoSEQ multiplex PCR; TCRdb holds only in-frame clones, not every one. The sample lists about 100,000 clones, 80% to 95% occurring once. The entry originates in a study of blood T cell repertoires in COVID-19. Study context: COVID-19 samples, acute and convalescent, were from the United States, Italy and Spain. The cDNA or gDNA used as material had been derived from T cells, B-cell-depleted T cells, or PBMCs.

The CDR3 covers 14 residues. Germline V gives CDR1 SGHRS, CDR2 YFSETQ. The V and J ends lost 0 bases and 6 bases respectively, with 10 bases between them. The sequence came from a man between 45 and 60 years old with active COVID-19. Sequencing was performed on peripheral blood. V and J are TRBV5-1 and TRBJ2-1, with a possible D match to TRBD2 (5 bases). The CDR3 is CASSLVGGRNEQFF. The DNA of the CDR3 is TGCGCCAGCAGCTTGGTAGGCGGGCGCAATGAGCAGTTCTTC.